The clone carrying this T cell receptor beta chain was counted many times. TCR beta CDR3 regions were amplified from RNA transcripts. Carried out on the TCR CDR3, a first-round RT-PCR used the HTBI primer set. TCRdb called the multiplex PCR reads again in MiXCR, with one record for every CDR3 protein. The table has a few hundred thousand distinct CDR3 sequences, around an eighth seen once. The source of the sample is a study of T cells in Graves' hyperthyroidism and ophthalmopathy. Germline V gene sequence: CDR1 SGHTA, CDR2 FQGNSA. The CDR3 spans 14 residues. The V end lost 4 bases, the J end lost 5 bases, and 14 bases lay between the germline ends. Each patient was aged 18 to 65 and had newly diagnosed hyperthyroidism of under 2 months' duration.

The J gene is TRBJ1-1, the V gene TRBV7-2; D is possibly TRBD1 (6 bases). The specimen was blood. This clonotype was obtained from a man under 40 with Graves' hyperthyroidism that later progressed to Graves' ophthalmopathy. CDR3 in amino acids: CASSSEGGSTEAFF. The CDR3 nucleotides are TGTGCCAGCAGCTCTGAGGGGGGTAGTACTGAAGCTTTCTTT.